The TCR beta chain described here comes from a study of patients and donors after allogeneic stem cell transplantation. The CDR3 has 14 residues. The V and J ends lost 0 bases and 3 bases respectively, with 8 bases between them. CDR1 and CDR2 from the germline V gene are MNHEY and SVGAGI. MiXCR, applied by TCRdb to the RT-PCR reads, yields one record per CDR3 protein. This sample has about 960,000 distinct CDR3 sequences, with 15% to 20% found just once. This clonotype came up a few times. The sequenced sample consisted of blood, either unsorted or a sorted T cell fraction (not recorded which). The TCR sequence derives from a human donor who was either an allogeneic HSCT recipient or a stem cell or donor lymphocyte infusion donor (not recorded which). It is not recorded whose cells these are; they may come from a transplant donor. The V call is TRBV6-5, the J call TRBJ2-5; D tentatively fits TRBD1 or TRBD2 (5 bases each). CDR3 nucleotides: TGTGCCAGCAGTTACTCGGGGACGGAAGAGACCCAGTACTTC. Translating it yields CASSYSGTEETQYF.